The 6 T cell receptor beta chains listed next were all sequenced from one sample in a study of cytomegalovirus exposure and HLA in healthy donors. Produced via immunoSEQ multiplex PCR; TCRdb's table is partial and in-frame only. The table includes fewer than 85,000 clones, approximately 96% detected once. The sequencing sample was made of PBMCs. The receptors come from a woman between 18 and 29 years old in good health and CMV-seronegative.

This clone appeared once. The DNA for the CDR3 is TGTGCCAGCAGTACGGGACTAGCGGGCGGCGAGACCCAGTACTTC. Amino acids: CASSTGLAGGETQYF. The genes are TRBV6-1 and TRBJ2-5, with 12 bases aligning to TRBD2. The J segment lost 5 bases and the V segment lost 5 bases, leaving 6 bases of the junction unmatched. CDR1 MNHNS and CDR2 SASEGT come from the germline V gene. There are 15 residues in the CDR3.

J is TRBJ1-1 and V is TRBV7-9; perhaps TRBD1 as D (5 bases). V lost 3 bases and J 7 bases, leaving 15 bases between the germline ends. The CDR3 length is 14 residues. Germline loops: CDR1 SEHNR, CDR2 FQNEAQ (reference sequence). Here the CDR3 DNA reads TGTGCCAGCAGCTTCCGCCGTACAGGCAGTGAAGCTTTCTTT. It encodes CASSFRRTGSEAFF.

The chain is built from TRBV30 and TRBJ1-1; the match to TRBD1 covers 8 bases. This CDR3 comprises 12 residues. V shed 8 bases and J 11 bases; nucleotides not matched to a gene: 13. Germline V gene lookup returns CDR1 GTSNPN and CDR2 SVGIG (reference sequence). The CDR3 spells CAGRRGPGGAFF. CDR3 in DNA: TGTGCCGGGCGCAGGGGGCCAGGTGGGGCTTTCTTT.

V and J are TRBV27 and TRBJ2-6, with 9 bases fitting TRBD1. Germline CDR1 reads MNHEY; CDR2 reads SMNVEV (reference sequence). V shed 5 bases, J shed 2 bases, and the junction held 1 base outside the gene matches. The CDR3 spans 15 residues. CDR3: CASSRTGAGANVLTF. CDR3 in DNA: TGTGCCAGCAGTAGGACAGGGGCTGGGGCCAACGTCCTGACTTTC.

The rearrangement joins TRBV5-1 to TRBJ1-3, with 9 bases identical to TRBD1. Germline-derived CDR1 and CDR2 are SGHRS and YFSETQ. The V gene end was trimmed by 4 bases and the J gene end by 2 bases; junction bases not matched to a gene: 13. This CDR3 has 18 amino acids. The CDR3 sequence: CASSPRPGQGLTGNTIYF. The CDR3 DNA reads as TGCGCCAGCAGCCCGCGACCGGGACAGGGATTAACTGGAAACACCATATATTTT.

This chain joins TRBV2 and TRBJ2-5; TRBD2 might be the D (5 bases). Looked up from germline, CDR1 is SNHLY and CDR2 is FYNNEI. V was pared by 10 bases and J by 2 bases, with 11 bases between. CDR3 length: 12 residues. In DNA form, the CDR3 reads TGTGCCATTACGGACTTACAAGAGACCCAGTACTTC. Amino acids: CAITDLQETQYF.